Below are 20 T cell receptor beta chains sequenced from a single sample in a study of T cell repertoires in cytomegalovirus infection. No antigen has been assigned to these receptors. TCRdb reanalysed the reads using MiXCR and keeps one entry per CDR3 protein. Of 60,000 to 75,000 distinct CDR3 sequences in the sample, about 27% were seen once. This specimen consisted of CD8+ T cells from cultured PBMCs, obtained from culture after CMV antigen stimulation. These receptors came from a human donor in good health (CMV status not recorded). Some clones in this sample may be carry-over from other donors' samples.

V usage is TRBV20-1 and J usage is TRBJ2-5; 7 nucleotides align to TRBD1. There are 15 residues in the CDR3. The trim removed 5 bases at V and 1 base at J, leaving 10 bases unmatched. Per germline, CDR1 DFQATT and CDR2 SNEGSKA (reference sequence). The CDR3 reads CSAPTAGTAQETQYF. CDR3 in DNA: TGCAGTGCTCCTACCGCCGGGACAGCCCAAGAGACCCAGTACTTC.

V is TRBV7-6 and J is TRBJ1-1; D is undetermined. Trimming took 1 base from V and 3 from J, leaving 3 bases between them. The length of the CDR3 is 12 residues. Germline lookup yields CDR1 SGHVS and CDR2 FNYEAQ. The CDR3 here is CASSLVDTEAFF. The CDR3 DNA reads TGTGCCAGCAGCTTAGTGGACACTGAAGCTTTCTTT.

This clonotype was detected a few times. This CDR3 is CASSGGFYNEQFF. CDR3 coding DNA: TGTGCCAGTTCTGGGGGGTTCTACAATGAGCAGTTCTTC. This chain connects TRBV6-4 to TRBJ2-1; tentative D call: TRBD2 (6 bases). Germline V gene lookup returns CDR1 MRHNA and CDR2 SNTAGT. Deletions cut 9 bases from V and 3 bases from J, with 12 bases between. The CDR3 sequence is 13 residues long.

This clonotype was counted only a few times. V gene TRBV15 combines with J gene TRBJ2-5, with 7 positions matching TRBD1. The CDR3 spans 18 residues. V trimming: 2 bases; J trimming: 2 bases; junction bases outside the gene matches: 14. Germline V gene sequence: CDR1 LNHNV, CDR2 YYDKDF (reference sequence). The CDR3 nucleotides are TGTGCCACCAGCAGAATGTTCTTCGAGACAGGGAATCAAGAGACCCAGTACTTC. Its translation: CATSRMFFETGNQETQYF.

V and J are TRBV5-4 and TRBJ1-6; TRBD1 is a possible D gene (5 bases). Germline assignment: CDR1 SGHNT and CDR2 YYREEE (reference sequence). V lost 4 bases and J lost 7, with 15 bases in between. The CDR3 is 15 residues long. Here the CDR3 DNA reads TGTGCCAGCAGCCTCGGGACTCCTTCCAATTCACCCCTCCACTTT. Its translation: CASSLGTPSNSPLHF.

In regard to this clonotype: The junction departs from germline at one end; a sequencing error may be responsible. V usage is TRBV7-2 and J usage is TRBJ1-1; D possibly corresponds to TRBD1 (6 bases). The length of the CDR3 is 14 residues. The germline CDR1 and CDR2 sequences are SGHTA and FQGNSA. CDR3 amino acids: CASSSRTDNIEAFF. In DNA, the CDR3 is TGTGCCAGCAGCTCCCGGACAGATAACATTGAAGCTTTCTTT.

This chain uses TRBV7-9 with TRBJ2-1; 11 bases fit TRBD1. Germline values: CDR1 SEHNR, CDR2 FQNEAQ (reference sequence). CDR3 length equals 15 residues. V was pared by 4 bases and J by 6 bases, with 5 bases of the junction left unmatched. The CDR3 DNA follows: TGTGCCAGCAGCTACCGGGACAGGGGGTCCAATGAGCAGTTCTTC. This translates into CASSYRDRGSNEQFF.

This clonotype was seen only a few times. The chain couples TRBV6-5 to TRBJ1-3; maybe TRBD1 (6 bases). The germline V gene has CDR1 MNHEY and CDR2 SVGAGI. With 2 bases removed from V and 0 bases from J, the gap between germline ends came to 17 bases. CDR3 length equals 18 residues. The CDR3: CASSYKTPGARSGNTIYF. As DNA, the CDR3 is TGTGCCAGCAGTTACAAAACCCCGGGGGCCCGCTCTGGAAACACCATATATTTT.

In this sample, this clonotype turned up a few times. The V and J genes are TRBV30 and TRBJ2-7; a possible D gene is TRBD2 (7 bases). The CDR3 runs 14 residues. V lost 5 bases and J lost 3, with 17 bases in between. Germline V gene lookup returns CDR1 GTSNPN and CDR2 SVGIG (reference sequence). The CDR3 protein is CAWRWSGGDYEQYF. CDR3 sequence (DNA): TGTGCCTGGCGTTGGTCGGGGGGCGACTACGAGCAGTACTTC.

The V and J genes are TRBV6-1 and TRBJ1-3, with TRBD1 matching over 10 bases. CDR3 length equals 17 residues. Germline loops: CDR1 MNHNS, CDR2 SASEGT. Losses at the gene ends were 3 bases for V and 2 bases for J; bases not matched to a gene: 7. The CDR3 sequence is CASSELRDRGTGNTIYF. Written as DNA, the CDR3 is TGTGCCAGCAGTGAGTTAAGGGACAGGGGAACTGGAAACACCATATATTTT.

This clonotype was observed a handful of times. This chain uses TRBV24-1 with TRBJ2-5; 7 nucleotides line up with TRBD1. Germline values: CDR1 KGHDR, CDR2 SFDVKD. This CDR3 region has 16 residues. After removal of 2 bases from V and 5 bases from J, the junction contained 10 bases not matched to a gene. CDR3 loop: CATSDSRTGYEETQYF. In DNA, the CDR3 is TGTGCCACCAGTGATTCCCGGACAGGATATGAGGAGACCCAGTACTTC.

The V call is TRBV27, the J call TRBJ1-3; TRBD1 aligns across 7 bases. Germline V CDR1 and CDR2: MNHEY, SMNVEV (reference sequence). The CDR3 is made up of 17 amino acids. The trim removed 4 bases at V and 4 bases at J, leaving 13 bases unmatched. The CDR3 spells CASSSTHQTGIGNTIYF. The CDR3 DNA reads as TGTGCCAGCAGTTCGACCCACCAGACAGGGATCGGAAACACCATATATTTT.

This rearrangement joins TRBV7-4 to TRBJ2-5, with D possibly matching TRBD1 (5 bases). Germline V gives CDR1 SGHVT, CDR2 SQSDAQ. V shed 3 bases and J shed 2 bases, with 16 bases lying between them. The CDR3 is 16 residues long. CDR3 in DNA: TGTGCCAGCAGCTTTGGAATAGCAAACAGGCAAGAGACCCAGTACTTC. It encodes CASSFGIANRQETQYF.

Many counts were recorded for this clonotype. This chain joins TRBV27 and TRBJ2-7; 9 nucleotides align to TRBD1. The V gene's germline CDR1 is MNHEY and CDR2 SMNVEV (reference sequence). The CDR3 contains 14 residues. The ends lost 2 bases at V and 6 bases at J; junction bases unmatched: 5. CDR3 DNA sequence: TGTGCCAGCAGTTTAACGGGACAGGGTTCCGAGCAGTACTTC. Translating gives CASSLTGQGSEQYF.

On this clonotype: A read error may account for a junction end that differs from germline. The chain recombines TRBV4-1 with TRBJ2-7; D is undetermined. The germline gives CDR1 MGHRA, CDR2 YSYEKL. The CDR3 sequence is 17 residues long. CDR3 nucleotide sequence: TGTGCCAGCAGCCAAGCCTTATTCCGCGAGTGGCCCTACGAGCAGTACTTC. Translated, it gives CASSQALFREWPYEQYF.

This chain's CDR3 is CASSPPPPDGDGAFF. The CDR3 coding sequence is TGTGCCAGCAGCCCTCCCCCCCCGGACGGGGACGGGGCTTTCTTT. The rearrangement joins TRBV7-9 to TRBJ1-1; D might be TRBD1 (5 bases). This CDR3 comprises 15 residues. Trimming took 5 bases from V and 11 from J, leaving 24 bases between them. The germline CDR1 and CDR2 sequences are SEHNR and FQNEAQ (reference sequence).

The rearrangement uses TRBV6-2 or TRBV6-3 and TRBJ2-7, with 7 bases lining up with TRBD1. Losses at the gene ends were 1 base for V and 7 bases for J; bases not matched to a gene: 10. Germline lookup yields CDR1 MNHEY and CDR2 SVGEGT. This CDR3 has 15 residues. CDR3 nucleotide sequence: TGTGCCAGCAGTTACTACGCCGACAGGGACGAGGAGCAGTACTTC. The encoded protein is CASSYYADRDEEQYF.

This clonotype was observed many times. The chain employs TRBV27 and TRBJ1-1; D not resolved. Trimming pared 8 bases from V and 1 base from J, leaving 14 bases between. Per the germline V gene, CDR1 is MNHEY and CDR2 is SMNVEV (reference sequence). There are 14 residues in the CDR3. The CDR3 coding sequence is TGTGCCAGCCAGCTCCGGCGGTCGAACACTGAAGCTTTCTTT. It translates to CASQLRRSNTEAFF.

This clonotype was observed a few times. The rearrangement links TRBV5-4 to TRBJ2-3; the match to TRBD1 covers 11 bases. Per germline, CDR1 SGHNT and CDR2 YYREEE (reference sequence). Germline trimming cut 0 bases from V and 9 bases from J; bases unmatched to any gene: 6. The CDR3 is 15 residues long. For the CDR3, the DNA is TGTGCCAGCAGCTTGGGGACAGGGGGCGCGGGGACGCAGTATTTT. It encodes CASSLGTGGAGTQYF. The variable domain in full, with the rest retrieved from reference TRBV5-4 and TRBJ2-3, is ETGVTQSPTHLIKTRGQQVTLRCSSQSGHNTVSWYQQALGQGPQFIFQYYREEENGRGNFPPRFSGLQFPNYSSELNVNALELDDSALYLCASSLGTGGAGTQYFGPGTRLTVL.

The chain carries TRBV9 and TRBJ2-7; 8 bases are a match to TRBD1. Losses at the gene ends were 4 bases for V and 3 bases for J; bases not matched to a gene: 15. Germline V lookup: CDR1 SGDLS, CDR2 YYNGEE. The CDR3 spans 17 residues. The CDR3 bases are TGTGCCAGCAGCTCACCGGGACAGGAAGTGGAAGTCTACGAGCAGTACTTC. Its translation: CASSSPGQEVEVYEQYF.